These 28 T cell receptor beta chains were sequenced from one sample in a study of blood T cells in healthy people across ages. Then a second PCR, running roughly 7 to 11 cycles, was carried out with a sample-barcoded 5' primer and a J-beta primer mix. TCRdb used MiXCR to reprocess the 5' RACE reads, holding one entry per CDR3 protein. The sample carries about 1.4 million distinct CDR3 sequences, around 59% recorded once. Sequences were obtained from blood. Receptors originate from a man in his late teens or twenties in good health.

Ten or more counts support this clonotype. The chain is built from TRBV5-1 and TRBJ2-7; a weak D match, TRBD1 (8 bases). The CDR3 length is 16 residues. V was clipped by 0 bases and J by 5 bases, with 18 bases between them. CDR1 and CDR2 from the germline V gene are SGHRS and YFSETQ. The CDR3 spells CASSLVTGGQGDEQYF. In DNA, the CDR3 is TGCGCCAGCAGCTTGGTAACGGGAGGACAGGGTGACGAGCAGTACTTC.

This clonotype was observed a handful of times. The chain links TRBV10-3 to TRBJ2-1; D perhaps matches TRBD2 (6 bases). Trimming stripped 3 bases from V and 14 bases from J, with 14 bases between. The CDR3 covers 12 residues. CDR1 is ENHRY and CDR2 is SYGVKD in the germline V gene. The CDR3 loop reads CAISDGDWVEFF. CDR3 sequence (DNA): TGTGCCATCAGTGACGGGGACTGGGTTGAGTTCTTC.

In the case of this clonotype: A junction boundary mismatches the germline segment, possibly from a read error. This chain joins TRBV30 and TRBJ2-1, with 11 nucleotides matching TRBD2. The CDR3 extends over 17 amino acids. CDR1 and CDR2 from the germline V gene are GTSNPN and SVGIG (reference sequence). This chain's CDR3 is CAWSSSSGRSSYNEQFF. The CDR3 nucleotides read TGTGCCTGGAGTTCCTCTAGCGGGAGGAGCTCCTACAATGAGCAGTTCTTT.

The chain couples TRBV11-2 to TRBJ2-5; D possibly uses TRBD1 or TRBD2 (5 bases each). The V gene lost 3 bases and the J gene lost 2 bases, with 22 bases spanning the gap. This CDR3 has 18 amino acids. CDR1 is SGHAT, CDR2 FQNNGV, per germline. This CDR3 is CASSLGRAAPFGQETQYF. CDR3 nucleotide sequence: TGTGCCAGCAGCTTGGGACGGGCGGCGCCCTTTGGGCAAGAGACCCAGTACTTC.

V gene TRBV7-9 combines with J gene TRBJ1-6; D is unclear. V lost 5 bases, J lost 9 bases, and 11 bases lay in between. The CDR3 is 13 amino acids. The germline V gene has CDR1 SEHNR and CDR2 FQNEAQ (reference sequence). The CDR3 DNA sequence: TGTGCCAGCAGCCCACGGGATGGTTCACCCCTCCACTTT. Protein product: CASSPRDGSPLHF.

This clonotype has just a few counts. The chain employs TRBV15 and TRBJ2-7, with D perhaps given as TRBD1 or TRBD2 (7 bases each). The J call may be mistaken, given a closer DNA end match to TRBJ2-5. The CDR3 loop spans 14 amino acids. Germline loops: CDR1 LNHNV, CDR2 YYDKDF (reference sequence). CDR3 amino acids: CATSIGTAGETQYF. The CDR3 DNA reads as TGTGCCACCAGCATTGGGACAGCGGGGGAGACCCAGTACTTC.

The V and J genes are TRBV6-5 and TRBJ2-7; no definite D call. The V gene lost 0 bases and the J gene lost 12 bases, with 15 bases spanning the gap. The V gene's germline CDR1 is MNHEY and CDR2 SVGAGI. This CDR3 comprises 13 residues. The CDR3 nucleotides are TGTGCCAGCAGTTACTCCCGGAAAACCAGGCTGTACTTC. It specifies CASSYSRKTRLYF.

The genes are TRBV28 and TRBJ2-3, with 12 bases matching TRBD2. The germline CDR1 and CDR2 sequences are MDHEN and SYDVKM. CDR3 length: 17 residues. Trimming at V came to 4 bases and at J to 5 bases, leaving 10 bases not matched to a gene. Here the CDR3 reads CASSSLTSGGAVDTQYF. In DNA, the CDR3 is TGTGCCAGCAGTTCTTTGACTAGCGGGGGTGCGGTAGATACGCAGTATTTT.

This sequence joins TRBV4-1 and TRBJ2-1; D is ambiguous. This CDR3 contains 12 residues. V lost 5 bases and J 8 bases, leaving 10 bases between the germline ends. Germline V gene sequence: CDR1 MGHRA, CDR2 YSYEKL. As DNA, the CDR3 is TGCGCCAGCAGCTTTTCTCCGGATGAGCAGTTCTTC. Its protein is CASSFSPDEQFF.

The CDR3 here is CASSFQISTDTQYF. Here the CDR3 DNA reads TGTGCCAGCAGCTTCCAGATTAGCACAGATACGCAGTATTTT. The chain joins TRBV5-6 to TRBJ2-3; no firm D call. The length of the CDR3 is 14 residues. Germline assignment: CDR1 SGHDT and CDR2 YYEEEE. Trimming removed 2 bases at V and 0 bases at J, with 7 bases between.

The chain joins TRBV24-1 to TRBJ2-1; unclear D gene. V was shortened by 9 bases and J by 7 bases, with 9 bases between the two germline ends. Germline V gene lookup returns CDR1 KGHDR and CDR2 SFDVKD. CDR3 length equals 11 residues. The CDR3 spells CATWNNNEQFF. CDR3 bases: TGTGCCACCTGGAATAATAATGAGCAGTTCTTC.

The chain recombines TRBV29-1 with TRBJ1-2; D is ambiguous. Trimming pared 1 base from V and 11 bases from J, leaving 11 bases between. The CDR3 runs to 11 residues. Germline V gene sequence: CDR1 SQVTM, CDR2 ANQGSEA. The CDR3, as DNA: TGCAGCGTTGAAGGCGAGGAGTGGTACACCTTC. Translation gives CSVEGEEWYTF.

The rearrangement joins TRBV4-3 to TRBJ1-4, with a tentative D call TRBD1 (6 bases). This CDR3 spans 16 amino acids. The V end was cut by 6 bases, the J end by 3 bases, with 17 bases between. CDR1 and CDR2 from the germline V gene are LGHNA and YSLEER. The DNA for the CDR3 is TGCGCCAGCAGATCTGGGGGGGGCACGCCTAATGAAAAACTGTTTTTT. Residues: CASRSGGGTPNEKLFF.

The CDR3 nucleotides read TGTGCCAGCAGCCCAACTAGAGGGCATTTCTATGGCTACACCTTC. Its protein is CASSPTRGHFYGYTF. The J gene is TRBJ1-2, the V gene TRBV7-2; D not resolved. This CDR3 has 15 residues. CDR1 is SGHTA and CDR2 is FQGNSA in the germline V gene. The V end was cut by 5 bases, the J end by 4 bases, with 17 bases between.

The rearrangement links TRBV28 to TRBJ2-3; D gene uncertain. Looked up from germline, CDR1 is MDHEN and CDR2 is SYDVKM. Trimming stripped 7 bases from V and 7 bases from J, with 15 bases between. This CDR3 has 13 amino acids. CDR3 sequence: CASKGLVAYTQYF. As DNA, the CDR3 is TGTGCCAGCAAGGGTCTGGTGGCGTATACGCAGTATTTT.

This clonotype was seen just once. V and J are TRBV5-1 and TRBJ2-7, with a possible D match to TRBD1 (5 bases). The CDR3 length is 14 residues. V was shortened by 4 bases and J by 6 bases, with 17 bases between the two germline ends. Germline CDR1 and CDR2: SGHRS and YFSETQ. This CDR3 reads CASSLRQGESEQYF. CDR3 bases: TGCGCCAGCAGCCTCCGGCAGGGTGAAAGCGAGCAGTACTTC.

This CDR3 reads CASSSLGTVNSGLLYNEQFF. Here the CDR3 DNA reads TGTGCCAGCAGTTCCCTCGGGACAGTCAACTCGGGCCTCTTATACAATGAGCAGTTCTTC. The V gene is TRBV28, the J gene TRBJ2-1, with 7 bases aligning to TRBD1. The CDR3 length is 20 residues. V was clipped by 4 bases and J by 4 bases; unmatched bases: 22. CDR1 MDHEN and CDR2 SYDVKM come from the germline V gene.

The V call is TRBV6-2 or TRBV6-3, the J call TRBJ2-7; a weak D match, TRBD1 (5 bases). Germline CDR1 MNHEY, CDR2 SVGEGT. This CDR3 is 14 amino acids long. Trimming left V 7 bases short and J 6 bases short, with 19 bases between. This CDR3 is CASTITQGWGEQYF. The CDR3 DNA reads as TGTGCCAGCACCATAACTCAGGGATGGGGCGAGCAGTACTTC.

V is TRBV2 and J is TRBJ2-7; 9 bases map to TRBD2. This CDR3 comprises 15 residues. CDR1 SNHLY and CDR2 FYNNEI come from the germline V gene. The ends lost 6 bases at V and 2 bases at J; junction bases unmatched: 8. CDR3 residues: CASRAASGATYEQYF. In DNA, the CDR3 is TGTGCCAGCAGAGCCGCTAGCGGGGCAACCTACGAGCAGTACTTC.

The chain is built from TRBV20-1 and TRBJ1-2; D is perhaps TRBD1 (6 bases). The CDR3 runs to 14 residues. Germline values: CDR1 DFQATT, CDR2 SNEGSKA (reference sequence). V lost 3 bases and J lost 4, with 15 bases in between. CDR3 coding DNA: TGCAGTGCTAGGCCTGGGGGCGGAAGCTATGGCTACACCTTC. As protein: CSARPGGGSYGYTF.

The chain recombines TRBV7-2 with TRBJ1-2; 8 bases map to TRBD1. Looked up from germline, CDR1 is SGHTA and CDR2 is FQGNSA. This CDR3 contains 16 residues. Trimming removed 1 base from V and 9 bases from J; junction bases left unmatched: 13. The CDR3 nucleotides are TGTGCCAGCAGCTTAGTAGGGGGGTTGACAGGGGAAAGCTACACCTTC. It translates to CASSLVGGLTGESYTF.

The chain employs TRBV7-9 and TRBJ2-3; TRBD2 matches 8 bases. Germline lookup yields CDR1 SEHNR and CDR2 FQNEAQ (reference sequence). V was clipped by 4 bases and J by 0 bases; unmatched bases: 6. CDR3 size: 16 residues. The DNA for the CDR3 is TGTGCCAGCAGCTCCCCCCTAGCGGGCAGCACAGATACGCAGTATTTT. Its protein is CASSSPLAGSTDTQYF.

Comment on this clonotype: The germline gene is not matched at one end of the junction; a read error may be the cause. The chain combines TRBV6-6 with TRBJ2-5, with a tentative D call TRBD2 (6 bases). In germline, CDR1 is MNHNY, CDR2 SVGAGI (reference sequence). This CDR3 spans 12 amino acids. The CDR3 here is CAISGGMETQYF. The CDR3 region has the DNA TGTGCCATCAGTGGAGGGATGGAGACCCAGTACTTC.

This chain uses TRBV29-1 with TRBJ2-7, with D perhaps TRBD1 or TRBD2 (5 bases each). This CDR3 contains 14 residues. CDR1 and CDR2 (germline): SQVTM, ANQGSEA. Trimming pared 5 bases from V and 2 bases from J, leaving 16 bases between. CDR3 DNA: TGCAGCGTTCGAGGTGGGGACGGTACCTACGAGCAGTACTTC. Protein product: CSVRGGDGTYEQYF.

The chain employs TRBV4-3 and TRBJ1-5; 7 bases fit TRBD1. Looked up from germline, CDR1 is LGHNA and CDR2 is YSLEER. V lost 4 bases, J lost 7 bases, and 7 bases stayed unmatched. The CDR3 consists of 14 residues. The DNA for the CDR3 is TGCGCCAGCAGCCCAACAGGGGCTGAGCAGCCCCAGCATTTT. Its protein product is CASSPTGAEQPQHF.

Points on this clonotype: An end of the junction does not agree with germline; a read error may underlie this. J is TRBJ2-1 and V is TRBV28; D gene unclear. The germline CDR1 and CDR2 sequences are MDHEN and SYDVKM. The CDR3 totals 12 residues. This CDR3 is CASRLSNNEQFF. DNA for the CDR3: TGTGCCAGCAGGTTATCGAACAATGAGCAGTTCTTC.

This clonotype has a handful of counts. V usage is TRBV13 and J usage is TRBJ2-5; TRBD1 aligns across 7 bases. This CDR3 comprises 16 residues. Trimming removed 6 bases from V and 5 bases from J; junction bases left unmatched: 15. CDR1 PRHDT and CDR2 FYEKMQ come from the germline V gene (reference sequence). Here the CDR3 reads CASSKRGGIPHETQYF. The CDR3 DNA is TGTGCCAGCAGTAAAAGAGGGGGCATACCCCACGAGACCCAGTACTTC. Using reference TRBV13 and TRBJ2-5 for the parts outside the CDR3, the full variable domain is AAGVIQSPRHLIKEKRETATLKCYPIPRHDTVYWYQQGPGQDPQFLISFYEKMQSDKGSIPDRFSAQQFSDYHSELNMSSLELGDSALYFCASSKRGGIPHETQYFGPGTRLLVL.

This chain uses TRBV29-1 with TRBJ2-1; 9 nucleotides line up with TRBD2. This CDR3 region has 13 residues. Looked up from germline, CDR1 is SQVTM and CDR2 is ANQGSEA. V was clipped by 2 bases and J by 6 bases; unmatched bases: 2. This chain's CDR3 is CSVELAGPNEQFF. The CDR3 region has the DNA TGCAGCGTTGAACTAGCGGGACCCAATGAGCAGTTCTTC.